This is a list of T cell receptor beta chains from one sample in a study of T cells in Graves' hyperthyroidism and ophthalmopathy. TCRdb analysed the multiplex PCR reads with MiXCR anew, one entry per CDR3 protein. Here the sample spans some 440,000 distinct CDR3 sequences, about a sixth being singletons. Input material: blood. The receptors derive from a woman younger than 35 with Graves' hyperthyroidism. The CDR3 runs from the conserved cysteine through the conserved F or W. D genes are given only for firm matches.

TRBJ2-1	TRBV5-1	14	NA	CASSLARGWDEQFF
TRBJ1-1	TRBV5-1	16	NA	CASSKTRTEVNTEAFF
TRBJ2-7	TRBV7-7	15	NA	CASSDNGQSSYEQYF
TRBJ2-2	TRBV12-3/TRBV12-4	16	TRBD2	CASSLGLAANTGELFF
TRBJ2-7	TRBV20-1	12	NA	CSALTNSYEQYF
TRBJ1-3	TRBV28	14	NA	CASSLQGNGNTIYF
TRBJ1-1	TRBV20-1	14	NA	CSQTEGFMNTEAFF
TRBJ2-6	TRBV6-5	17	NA	CASSYGSGGPGANVLTF
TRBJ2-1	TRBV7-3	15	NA	CASSLTFGHPRGQFF
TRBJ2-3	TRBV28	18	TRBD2	CASSLLGLAGVMMGTQYF
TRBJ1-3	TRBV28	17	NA	CASGLSPALSSGNTIYF
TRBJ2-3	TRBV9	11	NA	CAGYCTDTQYF
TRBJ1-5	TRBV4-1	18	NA	CASSPSPPPVDSNQPQHF
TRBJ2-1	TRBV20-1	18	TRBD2	CSARVAGSSFSSYNEQFF
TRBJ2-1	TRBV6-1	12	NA	CATVTGPNEQFF
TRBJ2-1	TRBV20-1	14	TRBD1	CSVPTGDAYNEQFF
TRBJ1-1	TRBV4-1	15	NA	CASSQEQVRDAEAFF
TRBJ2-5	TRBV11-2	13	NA	CASSLSVMRLQYF
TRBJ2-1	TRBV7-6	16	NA	CASSLEADVAYNEQFF
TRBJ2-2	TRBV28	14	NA	CASTGEGYSGELFF
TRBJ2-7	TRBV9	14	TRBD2	CASSVGTRAYEQYF
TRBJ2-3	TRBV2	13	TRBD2	CASSSLAGDTQYF
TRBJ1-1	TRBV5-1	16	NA	CASSLTTGQTNTEAFF
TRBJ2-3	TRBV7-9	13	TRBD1	CATGTGRTDTQYF
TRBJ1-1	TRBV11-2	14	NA	CASSLDSGNTEAFF
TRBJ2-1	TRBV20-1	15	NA	CSASSGRTSYNEQFF
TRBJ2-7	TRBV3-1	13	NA	CASSRGAPYEQYF
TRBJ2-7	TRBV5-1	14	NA	CATRAALTTYEQYF
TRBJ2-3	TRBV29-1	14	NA	CSVRGGGLTDTQYF
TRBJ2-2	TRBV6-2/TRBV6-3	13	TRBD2	CASPSGMNGELFF
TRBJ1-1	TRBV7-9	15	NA	CASNPAGRGITEAFF
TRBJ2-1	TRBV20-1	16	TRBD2	CSARESASGSYNEQFF
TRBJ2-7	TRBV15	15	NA	CATSRMMSESYEQYF
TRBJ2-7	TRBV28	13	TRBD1	CASSPGTGDEQYF
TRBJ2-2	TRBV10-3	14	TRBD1	CAIRTGSNTGEQFF
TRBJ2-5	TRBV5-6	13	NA	CASSLPAGETQYF
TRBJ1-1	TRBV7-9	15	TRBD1	CASSFSRGLDTEAFF
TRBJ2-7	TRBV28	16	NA	CASSFSSLSPSYEQYF
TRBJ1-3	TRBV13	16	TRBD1	CASSQTGTVSGNTIYF
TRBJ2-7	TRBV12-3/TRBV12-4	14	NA	CASSAGEPAYEQYF
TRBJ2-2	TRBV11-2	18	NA	CASSFRVLAGLATGELFF
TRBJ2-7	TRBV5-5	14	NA	CASSSRQVGYEQYF
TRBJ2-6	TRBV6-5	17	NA	CASSYKLGVSGANVLTF
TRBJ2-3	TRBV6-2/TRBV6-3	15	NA	CASSARSPGTDTQYF
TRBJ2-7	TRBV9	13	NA	CASSVGDGREQYF
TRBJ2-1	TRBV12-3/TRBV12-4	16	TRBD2	CASRRLAGGLYNEQFF
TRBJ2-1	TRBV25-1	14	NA	CASSVWGRGDEQFF
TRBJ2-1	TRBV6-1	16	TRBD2	CASSEWPSGSLSEQFF
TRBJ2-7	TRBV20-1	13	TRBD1	CSGTWDRGYEQYF
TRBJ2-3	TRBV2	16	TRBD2	CASSLTGTSGDRTQYF
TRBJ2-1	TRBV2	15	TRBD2	CASSVPGLAMNEQFF